The 11 T cell receptor beta chains listed next were all sequenced from one sample in a study of blood T cell repertoires in COVID-19. Generated by immunoSEQ multiplex PCR, the TCRdb table keeps only in-frame clones and is missing some. The sample lists fewer than 90,000 clones, approximately 86% occurring once. The sequenced material came from peripheral blood. Receptor source: an older man with acute or convalescent COVID-19.

The V and J genes are TRBV19 and TRBJ2-6; TRBD1 aligns across 7 bases. CDR1 LNHDA and CDR2 SQIVND come from the germline V gene (reference sequence). CDR3 length: 16 amino acids. V shed 6 bases and J 1 base; nucleotides not matched to a gene: 6. The DNA of the CDR3 is TGTGCCAGTAGAGACAGGGTGTTATCTGGGGCCAACGTCCTGACTTTC. Amino acids: CASRDRVLSGANVLTF.

The V and J genes are TRBV3-1 (or the pseudogene TRBV3-2) and TRBJ1-2; the match to TRBD1 covers 12 bases. V shed 0 bases and J 7 bases; nucleotides not matched to a gene: 3. CDR1 is LGHDT, CDR2 YNNKEL, per germline (reference sequence). This CDR3 has 15 residues. The CDR3 here is CASSQEGTGGSGYTF. As DNA, the CDR3 is TGTGCCAGCAGCCAAGAAGGGACAGGGGGCTCTGGCTACACCTTC.

The chain is built from TRBV19 and TRBJ2-7, with a tentative D call TRBD1 (7 bases). V gave up 4 bases and J gave up 7 bases, with 17 bases separating them. Germline V gene sequence: CDR1 LNHDA, CDR2 SQIVND (reference sequence). The CDR3 is made up of 14 amino acids. DNA for the CDR3: TGTGCCAGTAGTACCGGACAGGAGGGTTTTGAGCAGTACTTC. The encoded protein is CASSTGQEGFEQYF.

Notes on this clone: Other DNA sequences from this sample encode an identical CDR3 as well. The chain is built from TRBV6-5 and TRBJ1-4, with D tentatively TRBD1 (6 bases). The germline V gene encodes CDR1 MNHEY and CDR2 SVGAGI. With 5 bases removed from V and 1 base from J, the gap between germline ends came to 8 bases. This CDR3 contains 14 residues. CDR3 nucleotides: TGTGCCAGCAGTCAACAGGGAACTAATGAAAAACTGTTTTTT. Residues: CASSQQGTNEKLFF.

This chain connects TRBV12-3 or TRBV12-4 to TRBJ1-2; 7 bases agree with TRBD1. Unmatched junction bases numbered 9, after V lost 3 bases and J lost 14 bases. This CDR3 region has 12 residues. Here the CDR3 reads CASSFEGAGGTF. The CDR3 region has the DNA TGTGCCAGCAGTTTTGAGGGGGCCGGCGGAACCTTC.

The rearrangement joins TRBV3-1 (or the pseudogene TRBV3-2) to TRBJ2-1, with a possible D match to TRBD1 (6 bases). Per germline, CDR1 LGHDT and CDR2 YNNKEL (reference sequence). This CDR3 is 21 amino acids long. Trimming stripped 0 bases from V and 5 bases from J, with 29 bases between. In DNA form, the CDR3 reads TGTGCCAGCAGCCAAGATCGTCCAGTAAGCCGAGACAGGCCCAACCACAATGAGCAGTTCTTC. Residues: CASSQDRPVSRDRPNHNEQFF.

V and J are TRBV28 and TRBJ1-5; TRBD1 matches 8 bases. V lost 4 bases to trimming and J lost 5 bases; unmatched junction nucleotides: 4. The CDR3 is 14 residues long. Germline lookup yields CDR1 MDHEN and CDR2 SYDVKM. CDR3 region: CASSSGQGDQPQHF. The CDR3 DNA is TGTGCCAGCAGTTCCGGACAGGGCGATCAGCCCCAGCATTTT.

This clone was seen a single time. The CDR3 DNA sequence: TGCGCCAGCAGCTTGGTGGGACTAACGAACACCGGGGAGCTGTTTTTT. This translates into CASSLVGLTNTGELFF. J is TRBJ2-2 and V is TRBV5-1, with 7 bases identical to TRBD2. Germline loops: CDR1 SGHRS, CDR2 YFSETQ. This CDR3 comprises 16 residues. V lost 0 bases and J lost 0; bases outside the gene matches: 2. The variable domain in full, with the rest retrieved from reference TRBV5-1 and TRBJ2-2, is KAGVTQTPRYLIKTRGQQVTLSCSPISGHRSVSWYQQTPGQGLQFLFEYFSETQRNKGNFPGRFSGRQFSNSRSEMNVSTLELGDSALYLCASSLVGLTNTGELFFGEGSRLTVL.

This rearrangement joins TRBV14 to TRBJ2-3; tentatively, D is TRBD1 (5 bases). Between the trimmed V and J ends, which lost 2 bases and 2 bases, there was a span of 20 bases. The germline V gene has CDR1 SGHDN and CDR2 FVKESK. The CDR3 covers 18 residues. CDR3 sequence reads: CASSQKKGGVGLTDTQYF. CDR3 in DNA: TGTGCCAGCAGCCAAAAAAAGGGCGGTGTGGGGCTCACAGATACGCAGTATTTT.

This chain uses TRBV5-5 with TRBJ2-5, with TRBD2 matching over 8 bases. The ends lost 4 bases at V and 2 bases at J; junction bases unmatched: 10. Germline CDR1 SGHKS, CDR2 YYEKEE (reference sequence). The CDR3 is 16 residues long. The CDR3: CASSPSLSGGQETQYF. DNA for the CDR3: TGTGCCAGCAGCCCTTCCCTGAGCGGGGGACAAGAGACCCAGTACTTC.

The gene calls are TRBV5-5 and TRBJ1-4; 7 nucleotides align to TRBD1. CDR3 length equals 14 residues. V lost 3 bases and J lost 11; bases outside the gene matches: 10. Germline assignment: CDR1 SGHKS and CDR2 YYEKEE (reference sequence). The CDR3 region is CASSSETGIRKLFF. The CDR3 nucleotides are TGTGCCAGCAGCTCCGAGACAGGGATCAGGAAACTGTTTTTT.